This T cell receptor (beta chain) came from a study of cytomegalovirus exposure and HLA in healthy donors. The study's findings and limits: The study recorded some 160 TCR beta chains that were cytomegalovirus-associated. Later analysis associated a missense DCLRE1C variant with TCR beta V- and J-gene trimming.

With respect to this clone: Its antigen is undetermined.

With 60 Vbeta and 13 Jbeta primers, the PCR was carried out. TCRdb's copy holds only in-frame clones and misses some; the assay was immunoSEQ multiplex PCR. Of 150,000 to 200,000 clones listed, about 13% were seen once; the top ten hold less than 8.5%. The sample taken for sequencing was PBMCs. This receptor was taken from a man aged 50 or older in good health and CMV-seropositive.

The CDR3 loop is CASSVALAGERTGELFF. The CDR3 coding sequence is TGTGCCAGCAGCGTAGCCTTAGCGGGGGAGCGCACCGGGGAGCTGTTTTTT. The chain joins TRBV9 to TRBJ2-2; 9 positions match TRBD2. V shed 0 bases, J shed 4 bases, and the junction held 7 bases outside the gene matches. The CDR3 spans 17 residues. Germline CDR1 is SGDLS and CDR2 is YYNGEE.